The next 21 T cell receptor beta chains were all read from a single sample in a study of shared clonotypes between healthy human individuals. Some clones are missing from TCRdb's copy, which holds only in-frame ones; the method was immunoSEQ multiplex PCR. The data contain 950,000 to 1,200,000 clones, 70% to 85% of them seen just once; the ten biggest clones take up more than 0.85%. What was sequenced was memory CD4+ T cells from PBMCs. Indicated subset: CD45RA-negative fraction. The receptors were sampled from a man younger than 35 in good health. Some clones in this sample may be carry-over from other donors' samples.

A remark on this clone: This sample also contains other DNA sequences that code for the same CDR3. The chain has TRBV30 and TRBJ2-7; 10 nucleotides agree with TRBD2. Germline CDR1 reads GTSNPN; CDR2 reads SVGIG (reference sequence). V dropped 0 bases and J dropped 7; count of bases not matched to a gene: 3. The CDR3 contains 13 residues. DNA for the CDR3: TGTGCCTGGAGTGTAGCGGGAGGGCGGGAGCAGTACTTC. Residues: CAWSVAGGREQYF.

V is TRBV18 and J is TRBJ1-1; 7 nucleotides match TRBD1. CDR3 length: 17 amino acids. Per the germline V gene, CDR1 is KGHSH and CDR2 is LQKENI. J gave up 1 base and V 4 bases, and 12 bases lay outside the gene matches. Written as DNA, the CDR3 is TGTGCCAGCTCACGACGGCAGGGGGGTCTTGAGAACACTGAAGCTTTCTTT. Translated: CASSRRQGGLENTEAFF.

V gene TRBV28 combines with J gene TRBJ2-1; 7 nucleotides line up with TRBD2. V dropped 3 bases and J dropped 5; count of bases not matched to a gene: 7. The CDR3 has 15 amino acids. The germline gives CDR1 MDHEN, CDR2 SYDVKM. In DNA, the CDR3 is TGTGCCAGCAGTTTGCCGGGACTACAAGACAATGAGCAGTTCTTC. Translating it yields CASSLPGLQDNEQFF. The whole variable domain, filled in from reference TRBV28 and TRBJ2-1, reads DVKVTQSSRYLVKRTGEKVFLECVQDMDHENMFWYRQDPGLGLRLIYFSYDVKMKEKGDIPEGYSVSREKKERFSLILESASTNQTSMYLCASSLPGLQDNEQFFGPGTRLTVL.

The DNA of the CDR3 is TGTGCCAGCAGCCGGGGGGTCTCCTACAATGAGCAGTTCTTC. Encoded protein: CASSRGVSYNEQFF. The chain is built from TRBV5-8 and TRBJ2-1; 7 bases match TRBD2. The V gene's germline CDR1 is SGHTS and CDR2 YDEGEE. The junction had 1 base not matched to a gene; V was cut back by 4 bases and J by 0 bases. The CDR3 spans 14 residues.

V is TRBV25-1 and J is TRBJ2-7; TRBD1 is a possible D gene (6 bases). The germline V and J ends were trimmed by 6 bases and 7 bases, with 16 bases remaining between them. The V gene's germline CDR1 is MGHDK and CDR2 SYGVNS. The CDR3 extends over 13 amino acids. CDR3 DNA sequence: TGTGCCAGCAGGACCGGGACAATGGGGGAGCAGTACTTC. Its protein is CASRTGTMGEQYF.

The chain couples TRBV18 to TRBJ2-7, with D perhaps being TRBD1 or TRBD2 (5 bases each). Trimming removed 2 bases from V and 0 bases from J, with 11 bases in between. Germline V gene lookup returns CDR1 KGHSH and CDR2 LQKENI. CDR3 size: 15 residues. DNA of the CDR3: TGTGCCAGCTCACCAGCCGGGACCAGCTCCTACGAGCAGTACTTC. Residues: CASSPAGTSSYEQYF.

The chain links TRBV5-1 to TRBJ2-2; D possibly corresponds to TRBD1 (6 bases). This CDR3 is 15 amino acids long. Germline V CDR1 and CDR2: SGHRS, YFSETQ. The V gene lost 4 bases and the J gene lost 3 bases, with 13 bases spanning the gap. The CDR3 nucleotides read TGCGCCAGCAGCCCCCGGACAGAGGACACCGGGGAGCTGTTTTTT. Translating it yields CASSPRTEDTGELFF.

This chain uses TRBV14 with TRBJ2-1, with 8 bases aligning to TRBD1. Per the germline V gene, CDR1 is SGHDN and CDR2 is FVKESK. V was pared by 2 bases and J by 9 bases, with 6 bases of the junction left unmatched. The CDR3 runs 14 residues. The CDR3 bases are TGTGCCAGCAGCCAATTGTGGACAGGGATTGAGCAGTTCTTC. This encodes CASSQLWTGIEQFF.

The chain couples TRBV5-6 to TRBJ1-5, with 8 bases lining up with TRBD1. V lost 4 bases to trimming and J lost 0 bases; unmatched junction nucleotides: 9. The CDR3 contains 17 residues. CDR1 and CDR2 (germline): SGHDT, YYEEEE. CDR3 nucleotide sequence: TGTGCCAGCAGCCACTGGACAGGGCCTTATAGCAATCAGCCCCAGCATTTT. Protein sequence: CASSHWTGPYSNQPQHF. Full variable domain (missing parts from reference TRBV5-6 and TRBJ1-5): DAGVTQSPTHLIKTRGQQVTLRCSPKSGHDTVSWYQQALGQGPQFIFQYYEEEERQRGNFPDRFSGHQFPNYSSELNVNALLLGDSALYLCASSHWTGPYSNQPQHFGDGTRLSIL.

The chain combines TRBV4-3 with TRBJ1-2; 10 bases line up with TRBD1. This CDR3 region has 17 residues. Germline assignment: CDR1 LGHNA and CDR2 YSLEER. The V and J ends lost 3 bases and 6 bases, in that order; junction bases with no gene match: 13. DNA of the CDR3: TGCGCCAGCAGCCATAACCCGTCATGGGACAGGGGAGATGGCTACACCTTC. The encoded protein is CASSHNPSWDRGDGYTF.

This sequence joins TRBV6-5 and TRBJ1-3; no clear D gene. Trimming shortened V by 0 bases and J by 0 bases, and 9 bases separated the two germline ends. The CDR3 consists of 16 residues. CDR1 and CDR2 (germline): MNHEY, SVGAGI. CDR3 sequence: CASSYSYGSSGNTIYF. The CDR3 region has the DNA TGTGCCAGCAGTTACTCCTACGGTAGCTCTGGAAACACCATATATTTT.

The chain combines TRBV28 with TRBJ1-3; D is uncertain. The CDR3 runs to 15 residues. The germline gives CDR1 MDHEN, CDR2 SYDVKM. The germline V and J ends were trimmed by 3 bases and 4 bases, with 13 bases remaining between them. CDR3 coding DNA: TGTGCCAGCAGTTTTAGAGGGTTGAGGGGAAACACCATATATTTT. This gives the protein CASSFRGLRGNTIYF.

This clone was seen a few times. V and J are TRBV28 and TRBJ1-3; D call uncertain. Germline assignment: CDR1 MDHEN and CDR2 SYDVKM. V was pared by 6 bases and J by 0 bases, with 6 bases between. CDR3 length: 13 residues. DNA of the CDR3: TGTGCCAGCAGGGGATACTCTGGAAACACCATATATTTT. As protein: CASRGYSGNTIYF. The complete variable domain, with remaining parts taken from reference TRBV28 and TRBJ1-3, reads DVKVTQSSRYLVKRTGEKVFLECVQDMDHENMFWYRQDPGLGLRLIYFSYDVKMKEKGDIPEGYSVSREKKERFSLILESASTNQTSMYLCASRGYSGNTIYFGEGSWLTVV.

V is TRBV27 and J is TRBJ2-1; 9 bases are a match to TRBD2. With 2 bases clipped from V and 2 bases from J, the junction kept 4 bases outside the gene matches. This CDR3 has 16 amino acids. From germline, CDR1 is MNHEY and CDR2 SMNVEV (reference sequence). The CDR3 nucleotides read TGTGCCAGCAGTTTAGACGGCGGGAGGGCCTACAATGAGCAGTTCTTC. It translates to CASSLDGGRAYNEQFF.

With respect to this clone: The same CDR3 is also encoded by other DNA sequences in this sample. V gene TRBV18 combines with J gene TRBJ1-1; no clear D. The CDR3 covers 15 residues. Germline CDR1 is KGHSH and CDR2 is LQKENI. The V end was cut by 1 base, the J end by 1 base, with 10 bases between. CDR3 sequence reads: CASSPLRGRNTEAFF. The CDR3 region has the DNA TGTGCCAGCTCACCACTTCGGGGTCGGAACACTGAAGCTTTCTTT. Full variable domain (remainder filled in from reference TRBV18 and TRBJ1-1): NAGVMQNPRHLVRRRGQEARLRCSPMKGHSHVYWYRQLPEEGLKFMVYLQKENIIDESGMPKERFSAEFPKEGPSILRIQQVVRGDSAAYFCASSPLRGRNTEAFFGQGTRLTVV.

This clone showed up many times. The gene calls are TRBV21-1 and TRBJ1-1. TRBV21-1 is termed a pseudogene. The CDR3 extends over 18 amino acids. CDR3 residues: CASSKSWEGKLLNTEAFF. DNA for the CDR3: TGTGCCAGCAGCAAATCTTGGGAGGGGAAGCTTCTGAACACTGAAGCTTTCTTT.

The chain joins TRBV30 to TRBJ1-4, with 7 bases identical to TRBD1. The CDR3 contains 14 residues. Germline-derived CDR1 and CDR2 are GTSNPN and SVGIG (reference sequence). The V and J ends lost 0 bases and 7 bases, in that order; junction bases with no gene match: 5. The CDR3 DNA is TGTGCCTGGAGTGTAGGGGACAGCACTGAAAAACTGTTTTTT. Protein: CAWSVGDSTEKLFF. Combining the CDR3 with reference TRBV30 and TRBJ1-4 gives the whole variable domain SQTIHQWPATLVQPVGSPLSLECTVEGTSNPNLYWYRQAAGRGLQLLFYSVGIGQISSEVPQNLSASRPQDRQFILSSKKLLLSDSGFYLCAWSVGDSTEKLFFGSGTQLSVL.

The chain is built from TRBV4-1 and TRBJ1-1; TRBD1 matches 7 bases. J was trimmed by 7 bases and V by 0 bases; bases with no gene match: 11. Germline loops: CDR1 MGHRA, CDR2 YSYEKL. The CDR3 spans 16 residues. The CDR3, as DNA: TGCGCCAGCAGCCAAGATAGAGGAGGGGGCCGACTTGAAGCTTTCTTT. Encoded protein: CASSQDRGGGRLEAFF.

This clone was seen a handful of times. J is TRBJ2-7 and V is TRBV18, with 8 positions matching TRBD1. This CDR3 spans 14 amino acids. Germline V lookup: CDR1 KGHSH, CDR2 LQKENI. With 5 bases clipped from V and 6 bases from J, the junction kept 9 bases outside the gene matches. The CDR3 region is CASSSIGQGGEQYF. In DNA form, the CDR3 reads TGTGCCAGCTCATCGATAGGACAGGGTGGCGAGCAGTACTTC.

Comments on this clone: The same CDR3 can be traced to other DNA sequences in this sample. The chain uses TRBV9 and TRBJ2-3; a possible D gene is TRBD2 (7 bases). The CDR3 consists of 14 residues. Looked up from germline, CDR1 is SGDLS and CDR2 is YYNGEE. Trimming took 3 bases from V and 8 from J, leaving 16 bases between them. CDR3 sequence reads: CASSGGGGGLTQYF. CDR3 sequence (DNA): TGTGCCAGCAGCGGAGGTGGCGGGGGCCTTACGCAGTATTTT. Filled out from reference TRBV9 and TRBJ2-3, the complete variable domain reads DSGVTQTPKHLITATGQRVTLRCSPRSGDLSVYWYQQSLDQGLQFLIQYYNGEERAKGNILERFSAQQFPDLHSELNLSSLELGDSALYFCASSGGGGGLTQYFGPGTRLTVL.

CDR3 loop: CASSPNRGGEGYTF. CDR3 coding DNA: TGTGCCAGCTCACCAAACCGCGGGGGAGAAGGCTACACCTTC. The chain is built from TRBV18 and TRBJ1-2; possibly TRBD1 for D (5 bases). Germline V gives CDR1 KGHSH, CDR2 LQKENI. The CDR3 is 14 residues long. Deletions cut 2 bases from V and 8 bases from J, with 15 bases between.